This record concerns one T cell receptor (beta chain) sequence. Its cognate antigen is unknown. The record originates from a study of beta chain features in type 1 diabetes. General observations from the study: Junctions at VDJ sites from type 1 diabetes patients had fewer insertions and more deletions. HLA influence on TCRB rearrangement stayed unresolved here. Overrepresentation of cells with high TCR expression could result from cDNA sequencing.

Of the isolated RNA, all was reverse transcribed, and so the sequenced material was expressed TCRB transcripts. The repertoire was sequenced with immunoSEQ multiplex PCR; TCRdb's copy has only in-frame clones and lacks some. The sample consists of under 400,000 clones, 10% to 15% of them appearing once. A single heparinised draw of around 110 mL on average was taken per donor. The germline V gene has CDR1 MNHNS and CDR2 SASEGT. The CDR3 covers 11 residues. V was cut by 6 bases and J by 6 bases, with 6 bases left in between. Source material: naive CD4+ T cells from blood. The clonotype comes from a man between 18 and 35 years old in good health. The chain couples TRBV6-1 to TRBJ1-5; D ambiguous. CDR3 DNA: TGTGCCAGCAGGCGGGGTCAGCCCCAGCATTTT. Residues: CASRRGQPQHF.